This T cell receptor (beta chain) comes out of a study of blood T cell repertoires in COVID-19 (dated by TCRdb to about 2020). At the level of the whole study: The collaborator samples originated in the United States, Italy and Spain and spanned the acute and convalescent phases of COVID-19. Samples came from the ongoing ImmuneRACE study (first 160 participants) plus 1,254 subjects from 6 global collaborators. Sample metadata almost always included a de-identified subject ID, COVID-19 status, age in years and sex. The material from the prospective study consisted of cDNA or gDNA derived from T cells, B-cell-depleted T cells, or PBMCs. Subjects who had been exposed to COVID-19, were actively infected with it, or had recovered from it provided the deeply sampled blood TCRbeta repertoires that made up the dataset. Where HLA class I and class II types were available, the types were taken from metadata supplied by the sample provider, not from assay-based typing. The repertoires were released in a freely available public database meant as a resource for research on the immune response to SARS-CoV-2.

Comments on this clone: Its antigen is still unknown. Per-nucleotide qualities are absent, and no much larger clonotype sits a single base away.

TCRbeta CDR3 regions were amplified from genomic DNA using the immunoSEQ Assay, a bias-controlled multiplex PCR. Under the source paper's analysis protocol: Nucleated cell counts per sample were estimated from amplification of reference gene primers within the assay. To quantify the absolute abundance of each unique TCRbeta CDR3 rearrangement, sequence reads were collapsed and filtered. For each sample, productive Simpson clonality was calculated as the square root of Simpson's diversity index over productive rearrangements. Entries here come from immuneACCESS through TCRdb and include only in-frame sequences with V and J called. Some clones fail to appear in such tables; in the studies checked, an unresolved V gene covers under half of the shortfall, and the cause of the remainder is unknown. Clonal size and the V and J genes are those of that table, whereas D and trimming came from the DNA. For this sample the table gives fewer than 400,000 clones, of which around 90% were detected only once. About 8.9% of the sample comes from the top ten.

The study at large found these results: Clinical and demographic metadata were provided uncurated, with the amount varying by source and participant.

V is shortened by 2 bases, J by 7 bases, and the region joining them spans 12 bases. The germline V gene encodes CDR1 SGHTA and CDR2 FQGTGA. The CDR3 sequence holds 13 residues, the cysteine and phenylalanine included. Only the CDR3 region is kept as DNA, spanning 39 bases read in frame from base 1. Enrolling through a virtual design, the prospective study's participants ranged in age from roughly 18 to 95 years and lived across about two dozen United States geographic areas. To assign participants to cohorts, the prospective study relied on clinical history that participants themselves reported in a screening survey and a study questionnaire. ImmuneRACE Cohort 3 recovered participants were defined by two consecutive negative NP/OP PCR tests, healthcare professional clearance, or symptom resolution. Each participant in the prospective study had whole blood, serum and a nasopharyngeal or oropharyngeal swab collected by mobile phlebotomists. Additional blood draws and questionnaires over an approximately two-month period could optionally be provided by prospective study participants. Blood samples from the prospective study were shipped frozen or at room temperature prior to DNA extraction.

This receptor was taken from a woman younger than 30 who had recovered from COVID-19. The receptor chain draws on TRBV7-3 and TRBJ2-7, with no D gene named confidently. The specimen sequenced was PBMCs or T cells enriched from blood (not recorded which). The DNA sequence is TGTGCCAGCAGCTTACACGGAGTCCGGGAGCAGTACTTC. This is translated as CASSLHGVREQYF.